What follows are 16 T cell receptor beta chains derived from one specimen sequenced in a study of STAT5B mutations in CD4+ large granular lymphocyte leukemia. Method: immunoSEQ multiplex PCR; TCRdb's copy keeps in-frame clones and lacks some. The sample has over 20,000 clones, roughly 79% seen once; the top ten hold around 0.33%. Material: CD4+ T cells from blood buffy coats. These receptors originate from a human donor in good health.

The rearrangement links TRBV5-1 to TRBJ2-3; D may match TRBD1 or TRBD2 (5 bases each). Between the trimmed V and J ends, which lost 4 bases and 4 bases, there was a span of 7 bases. CDR1 SGHRS and CDR2 YFSETQ come from the germline V gene. The CDR3 extends over 12 amino acids. CDR3 residues: CASSVGADTQYF. CDR3 nucleotide sequence: TGCGCCAGCAGCGTGGGGGCAGATACGCAGTATTTT. The variable domain in full, with the rest retrieved from reference TRBV5-1 and TRBJ2-3, is KAGVTQTPRYLIKTRGQQVTLSCSPISGHRSVSWYQQTPGQGLQFLFEYFSETQRNKGNFPGRFSGRQFSNSRSEMNVSTLELGDSALYLCASSVGADTQYFGPGTRLTVL.

This clone was recorded only once. The chain employs TRBV9 and TRBJ2-7; tentative D call: TRBD1 (5 bases). The CDR3 consists of 11 residues. Germline V CDR1 and CDR2: SGDLS, YYNGEE. V gave up 4 bases and J gave up 7 bases, with 9 bases separating them. CDR3 in DNA: TGTGCCAGCAGCCAAAACAGGGAGCAGTACTTC. It codes for CASSQNREQYF.

The chain is built from TRBV18 and TRBJ2-6; D possibly corresponds to TRBD2 (6 bases). With 2 bases removed from V and 3 bases from J, the gap between germline ends came to 17 bases. CDR3 size: 18 residues. Germline V gene sequence: CDR1 KGHSH, CDR2 LQKENI. CDR3 coding DNA: TGTGCCAGCTCACCATTATCTGCGGGGAATCGTGGGGCCAACGTCCTGACTTTC. This codes for CASSPLSAGNRGANVLTF.

V is TRBV30 and J is TRBJ2-2; weak D call: TRBD1 (6 bases). With 2 bases removed from V and 2 bases from J, the gap between germline ends came to 18 bases. This CDR3 spans 17 amino acids. Germline CDR1 and CDR2: GTSNPN and SVGIG (reference sequence). Here the CDR3 reads CAWSSSPGHQNTGELFF. CDR3 DNA sequence: TGTGCCTGGAGTTCTTCCCCGGGACACCAAAACACCGGGGAGCTGTTTTTT.

This clone was counted a few times. The rearrangement joins TRBV27 to TRBJ2-7; no clear D. Germline CDR1 and CDR2: MNHEY and SMNVEV (reference sequence). This CDR3 has 13 amino acids. V lost 3 bases and J 4 bases, leaving 10 bases between the germline ends. The CDR3 spells CASSFQSGYEQYF. CDR3 bases: TGTGCCAGCAGTTTTCAGTCCGGGTACGAGCAGTACTTC.

In this sample, this clone turned up a few times. The chain has TRBV11-2 and TRBJ1-4; no clear D gene. This CDR3 has 13 amino acids. V was shortened by 1 base and J by 8 bases, with 8 bases between the two germline ends. Germline V gives CDR1 SGHAT, CDR2 FQNNGV. The CDR3 reads CASSLGRAEKLFF. Here the CDR3 DNA reads TGTGCCAGCAGCTTAGGCAGAGCCGAAAAACTGTTTTTT.

The chain uses TRBV4-1 and TRBJ2-3; D is unclear. Trimming removed 0 bases at V and 6 bases at J, with 10 bases between. The germline CDR1 and CDR2 sequences are MGHRA and YSYEKL. CDR3 length: 14 amino acids. As DNA, the CDR3 is TGCGCCAGCAGCCAAGATCCCTCGACTGATACGCAGTATTTT. This gives the protein CASSQDPSTDTQYF.

This chain connects TRBV5-1 to TRBJ1-2; TRBD1 might be the D (5 bases). CDR1 is SGHRS, CDR2 YFSETQ, per germline. With 4 bases removed from V and 8 bases from J, the gap between germline ends came to 18 bases. The CDR3 length is 14 residues. The CDR3 reads CASSAGTDFGGYTF. The CDR3 DNA sequence: TGCGCCAGCAGCGCCGGGACTGACTTCGGGGGCTACACCTTC.

The CDR3 sequence: CASSGGGTEAFF. In DNA, the CDR3 is TGTGCCAGCAGTGGGGGCGGGACTGAAGCTTTCTTT. The gene calls are TRBV6-5 and TRBJ1-1, with D maybe TRBD1 (6 bases). V was cut by 5 bases and J by 5 bases, with 9 bases left in between. The CDR3 extends over 12 amino acids. Germline V lookup: CDR1 MNHEY, CDR2 SVGAGI.

The V gene is TRBV6-5, the J gene TRBJ2-7, with D maybe TRBD1 (6 bases). This CDR3 is built from 13 residues. Germline values: CDR1 MNHEY, CDR2 SVGAGI. V lost 3 bases to trimming and J lost 7 bases, with 13 bases between them. CDR3 region: CASSYNRAREQYF. As DNA, the CDR3 is TGTGCCAGCAGTTATAACAGGGCAAGGGAGCAGTACTTC.

The chain uses TRBV30 and TRBJ2-1, with 11 bases that match TRBD1. CDR3 length: 20 residues. V gave up 2 bases and J gave up 7 bases; unmatched junction bases: 22. The V gene's germline CDR1 is GTSNPN and CDR2 SVGIG (reference sequence). CDR3 sequence (DNA): TGTGCCTGGAGTACGTCCCTATGGGGACAGGGGGAAATATCGGGAAATGAGCAGTTCTTC. Translated, it gives CAWSTSLWGQGEISGNEQFF.

V usage is TRBV29-1 and J usage is TRBJ2-1; no clear D gene. This CDR3 region has 13 residues. Trimming removed 4 bases at V and 4 bases at J, with 11 bases between. Germline V CDR1 and CDR2: SQVTM, ANQGSEA. CDR3 sequence reads: CSVGRKEYNEQFF. The CDR3 coding sequence is TGCAGCGTTGGCAGGAAGGAATACAATGAGCAGTTCTTC.

The rearrangement links TRBV11-2 to TRBJ2-5; 12 bases agree with TRBD1. Germline V CDR1 and CDR2: SGHAT, FQNNGV. J lost 5 bases, V lost 1 base, and 5 bases had no gene match. The CDR3 consists of 16 residues. CDR3 residues: CASSLVGTGGAETQYF. The CDR3 nucleotides are TGTGCCAGCAGCTTAGTAGGGACAGGGGGCGCGGAGACCCAGTACTTC.

The chain has TRBV7-2 and TRBJ1-2, with unresolved D. The ends were cut back, 4 bases at V and 6 bases at J, with 9 bases in the middle. The CDR3 is made up of 12 amino acids. Per the germline V gene, CDR1 is SGHTA and CDR2 is FQGNSA. CDR3 nucleotide sequence: TGTGCCAGCAGCTCCTACGGGGATGGCTACACCTTC. Amino acid sequence: CASSSYGDGYTF.

V and J are TRBV19 and TRBJ2-7; D not certain. V lost 4 bases to trimming and J lost 7 bases, with 8 bases between them. Germline CDR1 reads LNHDA; CDR2 reads SQIVND (reference sequence). The CDR3 has 11 amino acids. The CDR3 DNA reads as TGTGCCAGTAGTAGTGGGCGGGAGCAGTACTTC. Translation gives CASSSGREQYF.

This rearrangement joins TRBV4-2 to TRBJ1-3, with D unclear. The ends were cut back, 1 base at V and 2 bases at J, with 18 bases in the middle. Germline CDR1 reads LGHNA; CDR2 reads YNFKEQ. The CDR3 contains 18 residues. DNA for the CDR3: TGTGCCAGCAGCCAAGTAGTGGGAAATGACCTCCCTGGAAACACCATATATTTT. It yields the protein CASSQVVGNDLPGNTIYF.